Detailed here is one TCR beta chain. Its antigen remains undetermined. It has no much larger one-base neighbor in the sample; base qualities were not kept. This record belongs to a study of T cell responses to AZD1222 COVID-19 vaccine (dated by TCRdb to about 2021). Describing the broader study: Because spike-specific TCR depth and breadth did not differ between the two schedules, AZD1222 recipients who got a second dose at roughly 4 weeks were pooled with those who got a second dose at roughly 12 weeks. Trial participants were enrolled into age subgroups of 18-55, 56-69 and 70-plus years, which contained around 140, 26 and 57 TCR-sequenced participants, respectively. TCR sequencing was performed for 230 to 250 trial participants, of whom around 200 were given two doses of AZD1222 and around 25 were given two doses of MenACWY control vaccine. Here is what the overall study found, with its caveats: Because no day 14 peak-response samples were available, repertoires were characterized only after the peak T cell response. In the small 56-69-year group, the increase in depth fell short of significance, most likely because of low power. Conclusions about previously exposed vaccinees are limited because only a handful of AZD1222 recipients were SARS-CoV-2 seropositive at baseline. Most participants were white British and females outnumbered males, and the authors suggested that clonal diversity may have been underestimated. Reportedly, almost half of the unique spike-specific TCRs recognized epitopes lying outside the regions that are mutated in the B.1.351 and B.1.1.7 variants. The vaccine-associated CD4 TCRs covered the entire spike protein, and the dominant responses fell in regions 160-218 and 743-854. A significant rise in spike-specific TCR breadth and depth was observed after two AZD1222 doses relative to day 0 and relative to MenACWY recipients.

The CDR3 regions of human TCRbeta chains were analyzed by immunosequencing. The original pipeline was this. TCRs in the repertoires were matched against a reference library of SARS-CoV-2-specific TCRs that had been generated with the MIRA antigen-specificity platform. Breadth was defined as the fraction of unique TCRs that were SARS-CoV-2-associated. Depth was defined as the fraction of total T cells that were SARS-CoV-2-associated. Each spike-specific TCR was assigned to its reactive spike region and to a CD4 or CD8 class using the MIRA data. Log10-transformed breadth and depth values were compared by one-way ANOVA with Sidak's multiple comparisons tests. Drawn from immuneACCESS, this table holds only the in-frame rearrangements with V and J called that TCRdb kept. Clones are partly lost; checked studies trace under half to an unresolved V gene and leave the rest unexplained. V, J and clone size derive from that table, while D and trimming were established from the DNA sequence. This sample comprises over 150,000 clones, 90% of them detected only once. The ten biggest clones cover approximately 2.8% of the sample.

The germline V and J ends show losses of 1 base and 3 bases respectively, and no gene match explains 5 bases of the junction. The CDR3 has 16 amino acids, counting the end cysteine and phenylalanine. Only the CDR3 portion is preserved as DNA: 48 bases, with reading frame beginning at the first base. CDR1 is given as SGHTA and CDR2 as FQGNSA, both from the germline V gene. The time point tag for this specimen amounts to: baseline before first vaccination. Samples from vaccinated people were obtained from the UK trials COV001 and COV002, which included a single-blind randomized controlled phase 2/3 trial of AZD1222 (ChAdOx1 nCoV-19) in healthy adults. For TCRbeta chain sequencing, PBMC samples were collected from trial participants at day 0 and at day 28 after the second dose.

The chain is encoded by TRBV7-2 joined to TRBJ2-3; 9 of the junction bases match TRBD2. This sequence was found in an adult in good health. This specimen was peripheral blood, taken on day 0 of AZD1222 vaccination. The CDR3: CASSLGSSGGTDTQYF. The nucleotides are TGTGCCAGCAGCTTAGGATCCAGCGGGGGGACAGATACGCAGTATTTT.